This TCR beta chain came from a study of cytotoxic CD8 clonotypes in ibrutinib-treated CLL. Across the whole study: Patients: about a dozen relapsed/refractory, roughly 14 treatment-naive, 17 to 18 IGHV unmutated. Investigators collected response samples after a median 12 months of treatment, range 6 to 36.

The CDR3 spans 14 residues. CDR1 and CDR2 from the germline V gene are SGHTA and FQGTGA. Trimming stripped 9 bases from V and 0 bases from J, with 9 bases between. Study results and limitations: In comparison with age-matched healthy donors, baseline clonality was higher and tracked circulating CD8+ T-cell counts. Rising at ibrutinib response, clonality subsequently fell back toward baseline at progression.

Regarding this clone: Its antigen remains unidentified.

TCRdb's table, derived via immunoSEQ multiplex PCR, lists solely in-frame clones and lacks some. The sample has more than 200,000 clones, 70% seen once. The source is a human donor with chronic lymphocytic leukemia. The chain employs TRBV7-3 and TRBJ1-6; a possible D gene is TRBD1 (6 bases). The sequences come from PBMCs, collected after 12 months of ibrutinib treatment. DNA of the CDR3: TGTGCCAGTGTGGACAGCTCCTATAATTCACCCCTCCACTTT. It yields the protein CASVDSSYNSPLHF. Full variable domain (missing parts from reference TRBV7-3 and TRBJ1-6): GAGVSQTPSNKVTEKGKYVELRCDPISGHTALYWYRQSLGQGPEFLIYFQGTGAADDSGLPNDRFFAVRPEGSVSTLKIQRTERGDSAVYLCASVDSSYNSPLHFGNGTRLTVT.